These 16 T cell receptor beta chains came from one sample sequenced in a study of breast tumors, draining lymph nodes, adjacent tissues. Breast cancer patients provided tissue from their axillary draining lymph nodes. MiXCR, applied by TCRdb to the multiplex PCR reads, yields one record per CDR3 protein. Among 150,000 to 200,000 distinct CDR3 sequences, approximately 33% were seen once, and the ten largest hold 4% to 4.5%. The specimen sequenced was axillary lymph node tissue. The receptors shown here come from a female donor with breast cancer. Some clones in this sample may be carry-over from other donors' samples.

This clonotype appeared many times. The CDR3 nucleotides are TGCAGCGTTGGAAGACAGGGGGGTTACGAGCAGTACTTC. Amino acids: CSVGRQGGYEQYF. The J gene is TRBJ2-7, the V gene TRBV29-1; 9 bases map to TRBD1. The ends lost 4 bases at V and 4 bases at J; junction bases unmatched: 5. The CDR3 is 13 amino acids. Looked up from germline, CDR1 is SQVTM and CDR2 is ANQGSEA.

This chain connects TRBV20-1 to TRBJ2-7, with TRBD2 as a possible D gene (6 bases). This CDR3 is built from 15 residues. V was cut by 0 bases and J by 5 bases, with 17 bases left in between. Germline V gene lookup returns CDR1 DFQATT and CDR2 SNEGSKA (reference sequence). The CDR3 DNA is TGCAGTGCTAGAGATTATCGGGGGTTGGCAAACGAGCAGTACTTC. Protein: CSARDYRGLANEQYF.

This clonotype was counted at least ten times. This sequence joins TRBV28 and TRBJ1-2; no clear D. This CDR3 has 14 amino acids. V was clipped by 2 bases and J by 4 bases, with 11 bases between them. CDR1 MDHEN and CDR2 SYDVKM come from the germline V gene. CDR3 region: CASSLGGQTYGYTF. The DNA for the CDR3 is TGTGCCAGCAGTTTAGGAGGTCAGACCTATGGCTACACCTTC.

This clonotype was observed a handful of times. This may come from a read error, since a much larger clone is one base off. The V and J genes are TRBV9 and TRBJ2-5, with 8 nucleotides matching TRBD1. This CDR3 has 16 amino acids. CDR1 is SGDLS, CDR2 YYNGEE, per germline. Trimming removed 4 bases from V and 2 bases from J; junction bases left unmatched: 10. Here the CDR3 DNA reads TGTGCCAGCAGCTCATCCGGGACAGGTAATCAAGAGACCCAGTACTTC. Translated: CASSSSGTGNQETQYF.

This clonotype was recorded many times. The rearrangement joins TRBV24-1 to TRBJ2-1; TRBD1 matches at 7 bases. Unmatched junction bases numbered 8, after V lost 4 bases and J lost 0 bases. CDR1 and CDR2 (germline): KGHDR, SFDVKD. This CDR3 is built from 17 residues. The chain's CDR3 is CATSDQKTGNSYNEQFF. CDR3 in DNA: TGTGCCACCAGTGACCAGAAGACAGGGAACTCCTACAATGAGCAGTTCTTC.

This clonotype appeared a few times. The rearrangement links TRBV28 to TRBJ1-5; D may be TRBD1 (6 bases). CDR1 and CDR2 (germline): MDHEN, SYDVKM. The CDR3 runs to 14 residues. Trimming took 10 bases from V and 7 from J, leaving 20 bases between them. The CDR3 region has the DNA TGTGCCATCACTAGGGGGGGGAGTGGGCAGCCCCAGCATTTT. Its translation: CAITRGGSGQPQHF. The full variable domain, its missing parts supplied by reference TRBV28 and TRBJ1-5, is DVKVTQSSRYLVKRTGEKVFLECVQDMDHENMFWYRQDPGLGLRLIYFSYDVKMKEKGDIPEGYSVSREKKERFSLILESASTNQTSMYLCAITRGGSGQPQHFGDGTRLSIL.

This clonotype has ten or more counts. The J gene is TRBJ2-3, the V gene TRBV19; D unresolved. Germline CDR1 LNHDA, CDR2 SQIVND (reference sequence). The CDR3 runs to 17 residues. The ends were cut back, 5 bases at V and 2 bases at J, with 20 bases in the middle. The chain's CDR3 is CASSVGFRIRSTDTQYF. CDR3 coding DNA: TGTGCCAGTAGTGTCGGGTTCCGAATCCGATCCACAGATACGCAGTATTTT. Variable domain in full (rest from reference TRBV19 and TRBJ2-3): DGGITQSPKYLFRKEGQNVTLSCEQNLNHDAMYWYRQDPGQGLRLIYYSQIVNDFQKGDIAEGYSVSREKKESFPLTVTSAQKNPTAFYLCASSVGFRIRSTDTQYFGPGTRLTVL.

This clonotype was seen at least ten times. This chain links TRBV5-8 with TRBJ2-7; a weak D match, TRBD2 (7 bases). CDR1 and CDR2 (germline): SGHTS, YDEGEE. The CDR3 contains 17 residues. The germline V and J ends were trimmed by 3 bases and 2 bases, with 21 bases remaining between them. This CDR3 reads CASSSHIGGGQTYEQYF. The CDR3 DNA sequence: TGTGCCAGCAGCTCCCACATAGGGGGGGGACAAACCTACGAGCAGTACTTC.

The chain couples TRBV29-1 to TRBJ2-1; 13 nucleotides align to TRBD2. V lost 0 bases, J lost 1 base, and 3 bases stayed unmatched. Germline values: CDR1 SQVTM, CDR2 ANQGSEA. The CDR3 sequence is 17 residues long. DNA for the CDR3: TGCAGCGTTGAAGACGGGACTAGCGGGAAATCCTACAATGAGCAGTTCTTC. Its protein is CSVEDGTSGKSYNEQFF.

This clonotype was recorded at least ten times. CDR3 sequence (DNA): TGTGCCAGCAGCTTAAGGGGCGCGGAGGGCTACACCTTC. It is translated as CASSLRGAEGYTF. V usage is TRBV13 and J usage is TRBJ1-2; tentatively, D is TRBD1 (5 bases). V dropped 2 bases and J dropped 8 bases, with 12 bases sitting between them. The CDR3 spans 13 residues. CDR1 is PRHDT, CDR2 FYEKMQ, per germline (reference sequence).

Many counts were recorded for this clonotype. This chain links TRBV13 with TRBJ2-7, with D tentatively TRBD2 (5 bases). With 5 bases removed from V and 3 bases from J, the gap between germline ends came to 14 bases. CDR1 is PRHDT and CDR2 is FYEKMQ in the germline V gene (reference sequence). This CDR3 is built from 14 residues. The CDR3 bases are TGTGCCAGCAGCCCGGAGGTAGGGCACTACGAGCAGTACTTC. Translated, it gives CASSPEVGHYEQYF.

Comments on this clonotype: A much bigger clone sits one base away, suggesting this may be a read error. The chain couples TRBV20-1 to TRBJ1-5; the D is unclear. The CDR3 contains 15 residues. The V gene's germline CDR1 is DFQATT and CDR2 SNEGSKA (reference sequence). CDR3 sequence: CNARDPSGGHQPQHF. CDR3 DNA: TGCAATGCTAGAGATCCTTCAGGTGGACATCAGCCCCAGCATTTT.

This clonotype was seen ten or more times. DNA of the CDR3: TGTGCCAGCAGATCGGTGGGGACAGTACAAGAGACCCAGTACTTC. This codes for CASRSVGTVQETQYF. The chain recombines TRBV7-2 with TRBJ2-5; 7 nucleotides line up with TRBD1. With V trimmed by 6 bases and J by 2 bases, 9 bases remained unmatched. The CDR3 has 15 residues. From germline, CDR1 is SGHTA and CDR2 FQGNSA. The variable domain in full, with the rest retrieved from reference TRBV7-2 and TRBJ2-5, is GAGVSQSPSNKVTEKGKDVELRCDPISGHTALYWYRQSLGQGLEFLIYFQGNSAPDKSGLPSDRFSAERTGGSVSTLTIQRTQQEDSAVYLCASRSVGTVQETQYFGPGTRLLVL.

Note on this clonotype: An end of the junction does not agree with germline; a read error may underlie this. The rearrangement links TRBV6-5 to TRBJ2-7; D is unclear. The CDR3 consists of 14 residues. Per germline, CDR1 MNHEY and CDR2 SVGAGI. Here the CDR3 DNA reads TGTGCCAGCAGTCACGTGCTCACCTCCTACGGGCAGTACTTC. This sequence encodes CASSHVLTSYGQYF.

The chain joins TRBV19 to TRBJ2-2; tentatively, D is TRBD2 (6 bases). The germline V and J ends were trimmed by 3 bases and 1 base, with 9 bases remaining between them. The CDR3 runs 15 residues. Germline CDR1 is LNHDA and CDR2 is SQIVND (reference sequence). As DNA, the CDR3 is TGTGCCAGTAGTATGAAGGGACTGAACACCGGGGAGCTGTTTTTT. This gives the protein CASSMKGLNTGELFF.

The DNA of the CDR3 is TGCAGCGTCGGATTCACTGGGGCCAACGTCCTGACTTTC. As protein: CSVGFTGANVLTF. The chain links TRBV29-1 to TRBJ2-6; D gene ambiguous. CDR1 is SQVTM and CDR2 is ANQGSEA in the germline V gene. The CDR3 sequence is 13 residues long. The V gene lost 6 bases and the J gene lost 2 bases, with 8 bases spanning the gap.